Each of the 5 T cell receptor beta chains below was sequenced from the same sample in a study of shared clonotypes between healthy human individuals (dated by TCRdb to the early 2020s). The library was produced with the immunoSEQ multiplex PCR assay. The clones in this table, taken by TCRdb from immuneACCESS, are in-frame only. Not every clone is retained; where verified, under half of the shortfall comes from an unresolved V gene, and the cause of the rest is unknown. Across this sample there are some 1.5 million clones, with around 98% seen only once. Less than 0.55% of the sample rests with the top ten. The sequencing input was naive CD4+ T cells sorted from blood. The intended sense of this specimen's cell subset or site label: CD45RA+ positively selected. Receptors were obtained from a man between 25 and 39 years old in good health.

This clone came up a few times. V and J are TRBV5-4 and TRBJ2-7; perhaps TRBD1 as D (6 bases). The CDR3 has 13 residues. The germline gives CDR1 SGHNT, CDR2 YYREEE (reference sequence). Trimming left V 1 base short and J 2 bases short, with 7 bases between. As DNA, the CDR3 is TGTGCCAGCAGCTTGACAGGGACCTACGAGCAGTACTTC. It yields the protein CASSLTGTYEQYF.

This clone was counted a single time. The chain couples TRBV7-8 to TRBJ2-1; 10 nucleotides match TRBD2. With 1 base clipped from V and 5 bases from J, the junction kept 11 bases outside the gene matches. Germline CDR1 SGHVS, CDR2 FQNEAQ. This CDR3 region has 18 residues. This CDR3 reads CASSLGGASGRTHNEQFF. DNA of the CDR3: TGTGCCAGCAGCTTAGGGGGGGCTAGCGGGAGAACCCACAATGAGCAGTTCTTC.

The chain joins TRBV6-5 to TRBJ2-7; 9 bases align to TRBD1. The V gene's germline CDR1 is MNHEY and CDR2 SVGAGI. The CDR3 runs to 16 residues. The ends lost 0 bases at V and 5 bases at J; junction bases unmatched: 8. The CDR3 reads CASSYSPGQGLNEQYF. The DNA for the CDR3 is TGTGCCAGCAGTTACTCTCCGGGACAGGGTCTCAACGAGCAGTACTTC.

In its sample, this clone was seen once. The DNA of the CDR3 is TGCGCCAGCAGCCCGCAGGCAGGGACGGAGTACGAGCAGTACTTC. This codes for CASSPQAGTEYEQYF. This chain links TRBV5-1 with TRBJ2-7; D possibly uses TRBD1 or TRBD2 (5 bases each). The germline CDR1 and CDR2 sequences are SGHRS and YFSETQ. Trimming removed 4 bases at V and 4 bases at J, with 18 bases between. This CDR3 has 15 residues.

This rearrangement joins TRBV27 to TRBJ1-1; possibly TRBD1 for D (5 bases). Trimming left V 4 bases short and J 5 bases short, with 14 bases between. The CDR3 contains 14 residues. Germline lookup yields CDR1 MNHEY and CDR2 SMNVEV (reference sequence). The CDR3 coding sequence is TGTGCCAGCAGTTCTCCGGGGGTAGGTACTGAAGCTTTCTTT. It encodes CASSSPGVGTEAFF.